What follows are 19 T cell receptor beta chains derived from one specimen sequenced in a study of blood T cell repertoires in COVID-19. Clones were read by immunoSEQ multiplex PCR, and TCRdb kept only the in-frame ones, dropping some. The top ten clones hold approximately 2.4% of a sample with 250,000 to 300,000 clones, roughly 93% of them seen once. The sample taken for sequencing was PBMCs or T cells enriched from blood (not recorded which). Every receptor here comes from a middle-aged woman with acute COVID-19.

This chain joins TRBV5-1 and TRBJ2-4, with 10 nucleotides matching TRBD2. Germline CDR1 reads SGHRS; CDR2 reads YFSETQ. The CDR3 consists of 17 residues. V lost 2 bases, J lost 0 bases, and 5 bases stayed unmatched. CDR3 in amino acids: CASSFGTSALAKNIQYF. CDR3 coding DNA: TGCGCCAGCAGCTTCGGGACTAGCGCACTAGCCAAAAACATTCAGTACTTC.

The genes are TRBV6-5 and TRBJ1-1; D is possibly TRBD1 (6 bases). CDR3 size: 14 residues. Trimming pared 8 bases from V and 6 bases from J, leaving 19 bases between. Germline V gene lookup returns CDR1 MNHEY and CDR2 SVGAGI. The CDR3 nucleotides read TGTGCCAGCGGATTCGGCGGGGGCGACTCTGAAGCTTTCTTT. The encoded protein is CASGFGGGDSEAFF.

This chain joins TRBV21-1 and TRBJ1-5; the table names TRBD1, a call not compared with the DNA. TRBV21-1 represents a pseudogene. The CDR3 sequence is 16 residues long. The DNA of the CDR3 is TGTGCCAGCAGCGTACGTAGGACAGGTCTGGGGCAGCCCCAGCATTTT. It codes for CASSVRRTGLGQPQHF.

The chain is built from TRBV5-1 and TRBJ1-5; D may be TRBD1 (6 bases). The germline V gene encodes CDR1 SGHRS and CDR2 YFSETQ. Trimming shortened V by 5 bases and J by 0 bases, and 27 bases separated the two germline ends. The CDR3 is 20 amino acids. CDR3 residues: CASRTAWTETVDYSNQPQHF. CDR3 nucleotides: TGCGCCAGCAGAACTGCCTGGACAGAAACTGTTGATTATAGCAATCAGCCCCAGCATTTT. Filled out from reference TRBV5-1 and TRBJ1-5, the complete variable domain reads KAGVTQTPRYLIKTRGQQVTLSCSPISGHRSVSWYQQTPGQGLQFLFEYFSETQRNKGNFPGRFSGRQFSNSRSEMNVSTLELGDSALYLCASRTAWTETVDYSNQPQHFGDGTRLSIL.

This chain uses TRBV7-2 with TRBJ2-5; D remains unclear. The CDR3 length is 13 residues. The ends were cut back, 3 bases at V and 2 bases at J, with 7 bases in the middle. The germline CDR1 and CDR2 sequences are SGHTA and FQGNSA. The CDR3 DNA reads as TGTGCCAGCAGCTTTCGCGTACAAGAGACCCAGTACTTC. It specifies CASSFRVQETQYF.

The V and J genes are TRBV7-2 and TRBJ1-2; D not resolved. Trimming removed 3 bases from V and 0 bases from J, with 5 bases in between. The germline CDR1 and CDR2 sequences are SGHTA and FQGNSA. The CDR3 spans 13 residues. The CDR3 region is CASSLAPNYGYTF. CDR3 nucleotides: TGTGCCAGCAGCTTGGCTCCTAACTATGGCTACACCTTC.

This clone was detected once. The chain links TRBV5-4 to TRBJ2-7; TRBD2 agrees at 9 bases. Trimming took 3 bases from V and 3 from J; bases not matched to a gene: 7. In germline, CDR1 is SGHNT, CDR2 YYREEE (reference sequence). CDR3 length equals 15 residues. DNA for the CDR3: TGTGCCAGCAGCTCCCCGGAGCGGGGGGACTACGAGCAGTACTTC. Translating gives CASSSPERGDYEQYF.

CDR3 sequence (DNA): TGTGCCAGCAGTTACTGGCTAGCGGGAGATACGCAGTATTTT. Translation: CASSYWLAGDTQYF. This chain joins TRBV6-2 or TRBV6-3 and TRBJ2-3; 8 bases agree with TRBD2. After removal of 1 base from V and 5 bases from J, the junction contained 2 bases not matched to a gene. Germline V gene sequence: CDR1 MNHEY, CDR2 SVGEGT. The CDR3 has 14 amino acids.

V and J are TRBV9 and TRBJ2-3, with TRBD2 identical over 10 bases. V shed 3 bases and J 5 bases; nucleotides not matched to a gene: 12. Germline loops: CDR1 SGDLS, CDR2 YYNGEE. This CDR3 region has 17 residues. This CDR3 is CASSAGLSGGAKDTQYF. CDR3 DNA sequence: TGTGCCAGCAGCGCAGGGCTAAGCGGGGGGGCGAAAGATACGCAGTATTTT.

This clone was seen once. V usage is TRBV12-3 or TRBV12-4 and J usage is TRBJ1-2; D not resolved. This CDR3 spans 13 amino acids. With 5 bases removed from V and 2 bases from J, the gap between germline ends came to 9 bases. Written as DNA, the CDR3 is TGTGCCAGCAGTCCGGAGAGAAACTATGGCTACACCTTC. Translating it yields CASSPERNYGYTF.

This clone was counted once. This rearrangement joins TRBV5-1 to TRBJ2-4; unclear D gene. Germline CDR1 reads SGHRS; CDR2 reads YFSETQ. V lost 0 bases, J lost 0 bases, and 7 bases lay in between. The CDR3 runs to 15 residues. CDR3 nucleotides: TGCGCCAGCAGCTTGGGGCCCCCAGCCAAAAACATTCAGTACTTC. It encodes CASSLGPPAKNIQYF.

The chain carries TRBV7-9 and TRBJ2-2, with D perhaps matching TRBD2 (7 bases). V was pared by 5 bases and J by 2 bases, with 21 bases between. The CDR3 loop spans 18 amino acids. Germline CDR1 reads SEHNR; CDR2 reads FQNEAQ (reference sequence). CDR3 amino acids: CASSVRGALIVNTGELFF. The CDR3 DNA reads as TGTGCCAGCAGCGTCCGGGGGGCCCTAATCGTTAACACCGGGGAGCTGTTTTTT.

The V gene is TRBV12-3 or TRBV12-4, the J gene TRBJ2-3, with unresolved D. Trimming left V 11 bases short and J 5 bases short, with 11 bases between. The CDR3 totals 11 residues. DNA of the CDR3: TGTGCCCCGGCTAGAAGAGATACGCAGTATTTT. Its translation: CAPARRDTQYF.

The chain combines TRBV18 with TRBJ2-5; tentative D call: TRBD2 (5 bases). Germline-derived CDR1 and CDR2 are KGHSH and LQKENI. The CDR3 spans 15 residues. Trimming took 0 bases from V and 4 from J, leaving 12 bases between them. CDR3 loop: CASSPPPQAGETQYF. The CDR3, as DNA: TGTGCCAGCTCACCACCCCCCCAGGCGGGAGAGACCCAGTACTTC.

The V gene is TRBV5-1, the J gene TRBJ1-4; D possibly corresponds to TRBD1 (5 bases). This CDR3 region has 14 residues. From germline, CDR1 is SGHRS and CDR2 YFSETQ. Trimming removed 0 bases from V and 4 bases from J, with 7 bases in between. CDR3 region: CASSLGQGNEKLFF. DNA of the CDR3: TGCGCCAGCAGCTTGGGGCAGGGTAATGAAAAACTGTTTTTT.

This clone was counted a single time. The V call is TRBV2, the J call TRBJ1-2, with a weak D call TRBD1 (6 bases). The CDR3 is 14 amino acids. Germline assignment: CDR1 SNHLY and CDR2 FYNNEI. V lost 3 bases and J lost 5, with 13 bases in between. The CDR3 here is CASSDPRGGYGYTF. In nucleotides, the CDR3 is TGTGCCAGCAGTGATCCCAGGGGCGGATATGGCTACACCTTC.

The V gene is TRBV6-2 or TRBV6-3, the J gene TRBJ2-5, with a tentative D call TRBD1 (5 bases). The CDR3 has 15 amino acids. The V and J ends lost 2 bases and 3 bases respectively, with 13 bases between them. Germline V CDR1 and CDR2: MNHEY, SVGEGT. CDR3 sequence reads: CASSYPTLGEETQYF. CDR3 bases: TGTGCCAGCAGTTACCCGACTTTAGGGGAAGAGACCCAGTACTTC.

Here the CDR3 reads CARRGYEQYF. CDR3 bases: TGTGCCAGACGGGGCTACGAGCAGTACTTC. The V call is TRBV19, the J call TRBJ2-7, with D perhaps TRBD2 (5 bases). Germline V lookup: CDR1 LNHDA, CDR2 SQIVND (reference sequence). The CDR3 sequence is 10 residues long. Trimming removed 9 bases from V and 3 bases from J, with 6 bases in between. The whole variable domain, filled in from reference TRBV19 and TRBJ2-7, reads DGGITQSPKYLFRKEGQNVTLSCEQNLNHDAMYWYRQDPGQGLRLIYYSQIVNDFQKGDIAEGYSVSREKKESFPLTVTSAQKNPTAFYLCARRGYEQYFGPGTRLTVT.

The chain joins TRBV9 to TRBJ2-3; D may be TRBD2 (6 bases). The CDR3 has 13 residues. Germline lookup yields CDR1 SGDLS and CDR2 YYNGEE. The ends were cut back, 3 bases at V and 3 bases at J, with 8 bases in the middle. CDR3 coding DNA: TGTGCCAGCAGCGCTGGGGGGACAGATACGCAGTATTTT. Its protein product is CASSAGGTDTQYF. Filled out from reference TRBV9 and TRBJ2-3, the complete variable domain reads DSGVTQTPKHLITATGQRVTLRCSPRSGDLSVYWYQQSLDQGLQFLIQYYNGEERAKGNILERFSAQQFPDLHSELNLSSLELGDSALYFCASSAGGTDTQYFGPGTRLTVL.